One TCR beta chain is described in this entry. Its antigen is not known. Sequencing was performed with immunoSEQ multiplex PCR; in TCRdb, only in-frame clones are kept and a portion is missing. Of 70,000 to 95,000 clones listed, roughly 89% were seen once; the top ten hold around 13%. The record originates from a study of OX40 agonist ivuxolimab in advanced cancers. Study in general: Every patient in dose escalation had hepatocellular carcinoma, melanoma, renal cell or head and neck cancer. Study results and caveats: In general, CD8+ T cells held more expanded clones than CD4+ did, on average.

Germline values: CDR1 SEHNR, CDR2 FQNEAQ (reference sequence). After removal of 1 base from V and 5 bases from J, the junction contained 3 bases not matched to a gene. This CDR3 has 15 amino acids. The sequence derives from an adult with an advanced solid tumor such as melanoma, head and neck, liver or kidney cancer. Material: CD4+ or CD8+ T cells sorted from blood, obtained in a trial of the OX40 agonist ivuxolimab. The V and J genes are TRBV7-9 and TRBJ1-4; 8 bases map to TRBD1. The CDR3 here is CASSLGAGGNEKLFF. Here the CDR3 DNA reads TGTGCCAGCAGCTTAGGGGCAGGGGGCAATGAAAAACTGTTTTTT. Using reference TRBV7-9 and TRBJ1-4 for the parts outside the CDR3, the full variable domain is DTGVSQNPRHKITKRGQNVTFRCDPISEHNRLYWYRQTLGQGPEFLTYFQNEAQLEKSRLLSDRFSAERPKGSFSTLEIQRTEQGDSAMYLCASSLGAGGNEKLFFGSGTQLSVL.